This T cell receptor (beta chain) was documented in a study of regulatory and conventional T cells in RAG deficiency. This table comes from immunoSEQ multiplex PCR, and its TCRdb copy is limited to in-frame clones, with some not included. Of about 30,000 clones listed, 90% to 97% are singletons. Germline loops: CDR1 SGHVS, CDR2 FNYEAQ. The CDR3 spans 15 residues. The ends were cut back, 5 bases at V and 0 bases at J, with 13 bases in the middle. Overall study results and limits: Control T-cell subsets had markedly higher Shannon entropy and lower Simpson indices than RAG-deficient patients.

Concerning this clone itself: The antigen is unknown.

The sorted conventional CD4+ T cells were CD25-low and CD127-high, with genomic DNA sequenced. These data were also filed under a second study, of regulatory T cells. From that paper: Amplification used 52 TRBV primers and 13 TRBJ primers.

The TCR originated in a human donor in good health. The sequenced material came from CD25- CD4+ T cells sorted from blood. The rearrangement links TRBV7-6 to TRBJ1-1; D gene ambiguous. The DNA for the CDR3 is TGTGCCAGCAGCCCACGGGAGCTCATGAACACTGAAGCTTTCTTT. Its protein product is CASSPRELMNTEAFF. Based on the CDR3 plus reference TRBV7-6 and TRBJ1-1, the full variable domain is GAGVSQSPRYKVTKRGQDVALRCDPISGHVSLYWYRQALGQGPEFLTYFNYEAQQDKSGLPNDRFSAERPEGSISTLTIQRTEQRDSAMYRCASSPRELMNTEAFFGQGTRLTVV.